This TCR beta chain was profiled in a study of cytomegalovirus exposure and HLA in healthy donors. 60 Vbeta and 13 Jbeta primers were used in PCR. The data were produced by immunoSEQ multiplex PCR, yet TCRdb's version contains in-frame clones alone and is incomplete. The profile shows roughly 130,000 clones, under 70% of them singletons. The study, taken as a whole, reports: Later on, an analysis tied 15,000 or so TCR beta sequences to HLA alleles at 0.05 false discovery rate.

In the case of this clone: The antigen is not known.

V was shortened by 4 bases and J by 4 bases, with 14 bases between the two germline ends. Germline-derived CDR1 and CDR2 are SGHDT and YYEEEE. The CDR3 is 15 amino acids. The receptor was derived from an older woman in good health and CMV-seronegative. The V and J genes are TRBV5-6 and TRBJ2-2; D gene unclear. Sequencing was performed on PBMCs. The CDR3 loop reads CASSVLQVGTGELFF. The CDR3 DNA reads TGTGCCAGCAGCGTGCTTCAGGTCGGCACCGGGGAGCTGTTTTTT.